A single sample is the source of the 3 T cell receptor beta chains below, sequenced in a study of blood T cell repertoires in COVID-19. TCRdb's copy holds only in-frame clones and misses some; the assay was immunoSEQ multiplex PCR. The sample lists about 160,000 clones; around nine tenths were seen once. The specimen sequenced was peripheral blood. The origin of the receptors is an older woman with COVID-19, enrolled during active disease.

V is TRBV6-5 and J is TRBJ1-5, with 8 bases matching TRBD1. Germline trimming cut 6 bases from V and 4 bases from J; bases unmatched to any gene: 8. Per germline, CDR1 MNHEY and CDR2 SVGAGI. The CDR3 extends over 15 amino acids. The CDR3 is CASRKGGTGNQPQHF. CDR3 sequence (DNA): TGTGCCAGCAGGAAAGGCGGGACAGGTAATCAGCCCCAGCATTTT.

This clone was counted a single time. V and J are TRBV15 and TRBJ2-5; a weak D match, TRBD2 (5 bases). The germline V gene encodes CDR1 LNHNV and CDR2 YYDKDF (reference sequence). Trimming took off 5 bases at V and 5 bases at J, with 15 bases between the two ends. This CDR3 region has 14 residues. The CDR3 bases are TGTGCCACCAGCGAAGGAGGCTTGTCGGAGACCCAGTACTTC. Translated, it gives CATSEGGLSETQYF.

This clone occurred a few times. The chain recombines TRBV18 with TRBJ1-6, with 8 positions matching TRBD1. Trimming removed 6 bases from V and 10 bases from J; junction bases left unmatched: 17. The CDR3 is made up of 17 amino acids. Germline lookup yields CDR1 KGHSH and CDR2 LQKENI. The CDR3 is CASSRVGQGQQGSPLHF. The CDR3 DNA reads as TGTGCCAGCTCCCGAGTCGGACAGGGTCAGCAAGGGTCACCCCTCCACTTT.